The sequence of this T cell receptor (beta chain) was determined in a study of blood T cells in healthy people across ages. The junction had 1 base not matched to a gene; V was cut back by 5 bases and J by 6 bases. Looked up from germline, CDR1 is SEHNR and CDR2 is FQNEAQ (reference sequence). The CDR3 length is 13 residues. Together with a sample-barcoded 5' primer, a J-beta primer mix was included in a second PCR lasting about 6 to 12 cycles. Each CDR3 protein gets one entry after TCRdb re-called the 5' RACE reads with MiXCR. The sample carries almost 550,000 distinct CDR3 sequences, 24% recorded once. The data were also submitted as part of a second study, on T cells of mothers and their children. That paper adds: RNA extracted was entirely used for cDNA synthesis, around 1.6 ug per 15 ul. The yield was over 8.5 million TCR beta CDR3 reads from each mother and around 2.9 million from each child. Relative to unrelated pairs, biologically related mother-child dyads exhibited marginally greater, non-significant overlap.

The chain carries TRBV7-9 and TRBJ1-6, with 7 nucleotides matching TRBD1. What was sequenced was blood. The TCR was taken from a boy between 10 and 17 years old in good health. The CDR3 DNA follows: TGTGCCAGCAGCCAGGGGGGTAATTCACCCCTCCACTTT. Encoded protein: CASSQGGNSPLHF.